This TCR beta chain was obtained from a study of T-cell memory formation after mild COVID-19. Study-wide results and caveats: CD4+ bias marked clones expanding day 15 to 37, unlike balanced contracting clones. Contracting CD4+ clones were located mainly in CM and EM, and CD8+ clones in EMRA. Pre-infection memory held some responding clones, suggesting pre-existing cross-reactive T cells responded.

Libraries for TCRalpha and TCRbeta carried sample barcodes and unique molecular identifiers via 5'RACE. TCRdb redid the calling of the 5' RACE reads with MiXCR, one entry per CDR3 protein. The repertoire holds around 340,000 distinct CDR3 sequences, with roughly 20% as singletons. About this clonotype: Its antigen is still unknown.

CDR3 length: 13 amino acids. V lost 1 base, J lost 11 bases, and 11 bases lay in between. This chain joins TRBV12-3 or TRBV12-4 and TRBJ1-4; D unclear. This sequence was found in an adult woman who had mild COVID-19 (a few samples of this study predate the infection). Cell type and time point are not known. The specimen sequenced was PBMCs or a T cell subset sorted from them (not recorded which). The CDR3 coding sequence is TGTGCCAGCAGTTTAGATACAGATGCGAAACTGTTTTTT. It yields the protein CASSLDTDAKLFF.